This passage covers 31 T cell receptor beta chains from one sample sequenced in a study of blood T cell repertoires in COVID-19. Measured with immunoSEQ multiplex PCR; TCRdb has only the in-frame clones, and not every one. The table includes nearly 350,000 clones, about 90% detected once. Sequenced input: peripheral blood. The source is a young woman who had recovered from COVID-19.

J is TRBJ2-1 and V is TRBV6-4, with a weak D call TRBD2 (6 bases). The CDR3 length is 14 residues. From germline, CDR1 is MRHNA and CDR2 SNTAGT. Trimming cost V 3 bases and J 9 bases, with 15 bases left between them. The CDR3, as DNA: TGTGCCAGCAGTGAATTCACGGGAGTCGGTGAGCAGTTCTTC. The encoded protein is CASSEFTGVGEQFF.

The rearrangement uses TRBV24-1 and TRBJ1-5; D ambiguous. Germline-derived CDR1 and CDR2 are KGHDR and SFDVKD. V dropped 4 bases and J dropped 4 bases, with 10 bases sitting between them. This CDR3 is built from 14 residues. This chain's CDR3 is CATSDSRHNQPQHF. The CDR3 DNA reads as TGTGCCACCAGTGACTCGAGACATAATCAGCCCCAGCATTTT.

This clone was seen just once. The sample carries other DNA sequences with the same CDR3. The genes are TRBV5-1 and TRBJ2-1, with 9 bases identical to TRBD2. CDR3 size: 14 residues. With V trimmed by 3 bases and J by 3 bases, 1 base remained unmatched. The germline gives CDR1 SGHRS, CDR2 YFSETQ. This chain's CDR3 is CASSWTSVYNEQFF. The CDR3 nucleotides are TGCGCCAGCAGCTGGACTAGCGTCTACAATGAGCAGTTCTTC.

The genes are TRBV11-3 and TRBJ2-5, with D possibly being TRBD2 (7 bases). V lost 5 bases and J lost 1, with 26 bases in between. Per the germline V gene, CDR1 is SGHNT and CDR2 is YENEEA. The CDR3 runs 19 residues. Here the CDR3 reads CASSLIWGGGREGQETQYF. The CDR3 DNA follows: TGTGCCAGCAGCCTCATCTGGGGGGGCGGGAGAGAGGGCCAAGAGACCCAGTACTTC.

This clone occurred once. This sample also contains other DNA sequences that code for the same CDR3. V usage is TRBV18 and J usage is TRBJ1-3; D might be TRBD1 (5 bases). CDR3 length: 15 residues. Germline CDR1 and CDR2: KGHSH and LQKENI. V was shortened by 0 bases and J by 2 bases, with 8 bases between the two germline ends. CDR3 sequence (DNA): TGTGCCAGCTCACCACCGTCCAGGGCTGGAAACACCATATATTTT. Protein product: CASSPPSRAGNTIYF.

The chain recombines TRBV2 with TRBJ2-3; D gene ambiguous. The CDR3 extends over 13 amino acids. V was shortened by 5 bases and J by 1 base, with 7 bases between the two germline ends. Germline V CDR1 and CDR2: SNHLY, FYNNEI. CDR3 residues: CASSPGGTDTQYF. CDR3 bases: TGTGCCAGCAGTCCCGGTGGCACAGATACGCAGTATTTT.

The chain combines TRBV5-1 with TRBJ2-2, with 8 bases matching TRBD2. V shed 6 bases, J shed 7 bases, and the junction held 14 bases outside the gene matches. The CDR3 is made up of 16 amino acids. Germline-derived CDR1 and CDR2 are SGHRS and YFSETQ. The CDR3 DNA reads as TGCGCCAGCACTGAAAGCGGGAGAATTCTCGGCGGGGAGCTGTTTTTT. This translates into CASTESGRILGGELFF.

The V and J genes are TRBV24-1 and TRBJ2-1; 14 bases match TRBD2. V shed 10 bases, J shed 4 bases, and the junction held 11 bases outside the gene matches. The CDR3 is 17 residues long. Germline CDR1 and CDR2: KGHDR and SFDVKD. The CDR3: CATGAGTSGRVYNEQFF. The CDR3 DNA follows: TGTGCCACAGGTGCCGGGACTAGCGGGAGAGTATACAATGAGCAGTTCTTC.

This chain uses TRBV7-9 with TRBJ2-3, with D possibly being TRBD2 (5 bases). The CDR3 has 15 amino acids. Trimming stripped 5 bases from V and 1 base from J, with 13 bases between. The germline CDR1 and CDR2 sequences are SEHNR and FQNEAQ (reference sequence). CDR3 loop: CASSPSSLRTDTQYF. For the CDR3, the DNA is TGTGCCAGCAGCCCTAGCAGTCTACGCACAGATACGCAGTATTTT.

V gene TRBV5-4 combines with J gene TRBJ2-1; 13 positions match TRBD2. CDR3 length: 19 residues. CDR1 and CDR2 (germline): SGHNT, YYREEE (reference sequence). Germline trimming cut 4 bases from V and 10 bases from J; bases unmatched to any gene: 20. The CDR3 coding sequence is TGTGCCAGCAGCCACGAAACCGGGACTAGCGGGATCCTCCTGGGGGAGCAGTTCTTC. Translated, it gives CASSHETGTSGILLGEQFF.

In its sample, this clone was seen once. CDR3 in DNA: TGTGCCAGCAGCGAAAGCGGGCCGCCCCTCCACTTT. As protein: CASSESGPPLHF. The chain employs TRBV7-2 and TRBJ1-6; D call uncertain. There are 12 residues in the CDR3. V lost 5 bases to trimming and J lost 13 bases, with 12 bases between them. The germline gives CDR1 SGHTA, CDR2 FQGNSA.

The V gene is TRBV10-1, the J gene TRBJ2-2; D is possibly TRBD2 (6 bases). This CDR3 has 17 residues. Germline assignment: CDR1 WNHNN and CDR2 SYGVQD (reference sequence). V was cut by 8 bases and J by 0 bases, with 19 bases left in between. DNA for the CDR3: TGCGCCAGCGTCCCCCTAGCGACAACACCGAACACCGGGGAGCTGTTTTTT. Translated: CASVPLATTPNTGELFF.

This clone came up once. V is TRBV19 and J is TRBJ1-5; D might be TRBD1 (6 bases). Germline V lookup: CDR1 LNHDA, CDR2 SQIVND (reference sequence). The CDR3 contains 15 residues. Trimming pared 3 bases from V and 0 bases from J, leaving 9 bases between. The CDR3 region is CASSIRGASNQPQHF. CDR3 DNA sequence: TGTGCCAGTAGTATCAGGGGAGCTAGCAATCAGCCCCAGCATTTT.

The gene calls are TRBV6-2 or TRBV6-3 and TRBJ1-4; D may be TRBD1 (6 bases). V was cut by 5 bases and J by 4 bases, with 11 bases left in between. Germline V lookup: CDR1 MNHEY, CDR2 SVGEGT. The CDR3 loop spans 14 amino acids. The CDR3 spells CASSRQDFNEKLFF. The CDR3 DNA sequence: TGTGCCAGCAGTCGACAGGACTTTAATGAAAAACTGTTTTTT.

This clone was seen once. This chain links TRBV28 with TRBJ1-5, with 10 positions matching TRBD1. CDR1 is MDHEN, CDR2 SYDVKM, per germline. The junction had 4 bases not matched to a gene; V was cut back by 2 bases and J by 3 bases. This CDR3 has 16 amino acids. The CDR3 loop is CASSLGTGVDNQPQHF. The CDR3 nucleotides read TGTGCCAGCAGTTTAGGGACAGGGGTCGACAATCAGCCCCAGCATTTT. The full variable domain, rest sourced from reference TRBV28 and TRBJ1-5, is DVKVTQSSRYLVKRTGEKVFLECVQDMDHENMFWYRQDPGLGLRLIYFSYDVKMKEKGDIPEGYSVSREKKERFSLILESASTNQTSMYLCASSLGTGVDNQPQHFGDGTRLSIL.

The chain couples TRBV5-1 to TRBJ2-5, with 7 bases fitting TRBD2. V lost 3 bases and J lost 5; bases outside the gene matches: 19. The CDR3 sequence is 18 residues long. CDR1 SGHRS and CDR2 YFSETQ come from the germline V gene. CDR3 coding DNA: TGCGCCAGCAGCTCCACCCGAGCGGGACCCACATATCGTGAGACCCAGTACTTC. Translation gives CASSSTRAGPTYRETQYF.

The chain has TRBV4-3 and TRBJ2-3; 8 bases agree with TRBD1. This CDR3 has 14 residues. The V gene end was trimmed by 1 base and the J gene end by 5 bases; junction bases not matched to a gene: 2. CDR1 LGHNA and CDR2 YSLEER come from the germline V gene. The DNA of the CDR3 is TGCGCCAGCAGCCAAGCGGACAGGGTAGATACGCAGTATTTT. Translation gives CASSQADRVDTQYF.

DNA of the CDR3: TGTGCCAGCAGTTCAGGAGGAACGGGGGTAGAAAAACTGTTTTTT. It translates to CASSSGGTGVEKLFF. This chain joins TRBV11-3 and TRBJ1-4; D is possibly TRBD1 (5 bases). Trimming removed 6 bases at V and 8 bases at J, with 19 bases between. The CDR3 is 15 residues long. Germline CDR1 and CDR2: SGHNT and YENEEA.

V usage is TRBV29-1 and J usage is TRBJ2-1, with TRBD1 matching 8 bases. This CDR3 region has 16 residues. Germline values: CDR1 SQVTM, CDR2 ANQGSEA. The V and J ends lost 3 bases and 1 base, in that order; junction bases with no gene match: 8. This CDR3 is CSVEGGRQGSYNEQFF. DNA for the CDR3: TGCAGCGTTGAGGGGGGCAGACAGGGGTCCTACAATGAGCAGTTCTTC.

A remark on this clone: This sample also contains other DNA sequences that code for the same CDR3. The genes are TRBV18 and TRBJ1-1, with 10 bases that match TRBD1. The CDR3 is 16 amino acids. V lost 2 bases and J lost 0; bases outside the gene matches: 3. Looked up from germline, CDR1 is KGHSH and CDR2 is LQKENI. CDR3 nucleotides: TGTGCCAGCTCACCAGGGACAGGGGTAATGAACACTGAAGCTTTCTTT. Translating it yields CASSPGTGVMNTEAFF.

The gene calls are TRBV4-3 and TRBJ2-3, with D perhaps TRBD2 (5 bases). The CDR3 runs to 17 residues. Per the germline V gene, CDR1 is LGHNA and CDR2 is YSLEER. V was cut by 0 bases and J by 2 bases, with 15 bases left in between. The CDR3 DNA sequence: TGCGCCAGCAGCCAAGAGGTCGGGCGGGTCCCCACAGATACGCAGTATTTT. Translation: CASSQEVGRVPTDTQYF.

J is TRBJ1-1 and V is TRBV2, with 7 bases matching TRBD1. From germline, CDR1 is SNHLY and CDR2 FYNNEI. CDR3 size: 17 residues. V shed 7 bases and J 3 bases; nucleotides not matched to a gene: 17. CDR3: CASTLTLNRGWDTEAFF. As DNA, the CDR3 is TGTGCCAGCACCCTGACTTTGAACAGGGGATGGGACACTGAAGCTTTCTTT.

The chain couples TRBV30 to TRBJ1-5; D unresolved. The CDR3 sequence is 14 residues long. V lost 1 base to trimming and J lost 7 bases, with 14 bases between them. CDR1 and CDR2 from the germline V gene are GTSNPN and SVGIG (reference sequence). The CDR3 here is CAWSAGRVEQPQHF. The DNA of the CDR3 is TGTGCCTGGAGTGCCGGGAGAGTAGAGCAGCCCCAGCATTTT.

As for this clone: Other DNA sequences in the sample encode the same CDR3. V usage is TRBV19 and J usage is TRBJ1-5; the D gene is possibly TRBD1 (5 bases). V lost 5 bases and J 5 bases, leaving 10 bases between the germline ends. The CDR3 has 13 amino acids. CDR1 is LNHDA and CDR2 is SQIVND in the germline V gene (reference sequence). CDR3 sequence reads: CASSPDRDQPQHF. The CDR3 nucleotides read TGTGCCAGTAGTCCAGACAGAGATCAGCCCCAGCATTTT.

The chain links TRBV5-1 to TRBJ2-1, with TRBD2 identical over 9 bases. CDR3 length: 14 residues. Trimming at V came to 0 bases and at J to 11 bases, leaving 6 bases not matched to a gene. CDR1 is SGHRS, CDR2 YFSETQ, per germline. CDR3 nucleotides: TGCGCCAGCAGCTTGGAAGGGACTAGCAGGCAGCAGTTCTTC. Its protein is CASSLEGTSRQQFF.

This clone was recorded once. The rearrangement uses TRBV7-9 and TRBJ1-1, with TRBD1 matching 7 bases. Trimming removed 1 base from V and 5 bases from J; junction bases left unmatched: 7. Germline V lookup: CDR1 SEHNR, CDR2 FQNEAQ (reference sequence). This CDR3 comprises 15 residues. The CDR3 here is CASSLVTGRRTEAFF. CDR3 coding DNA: TGTGCCAGCAGCTTAGTGACAGGGAGGCGGACTGAAGCTTTCTTT.

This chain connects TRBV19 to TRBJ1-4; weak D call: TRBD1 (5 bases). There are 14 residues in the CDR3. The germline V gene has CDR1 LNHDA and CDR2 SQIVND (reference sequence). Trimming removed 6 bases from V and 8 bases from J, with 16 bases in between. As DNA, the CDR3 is TGTGCCAGTAGGGCCGGAGGGGTCGGCGAAAAACTGTTTTTT. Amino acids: CASRAGGVGEKLFF.

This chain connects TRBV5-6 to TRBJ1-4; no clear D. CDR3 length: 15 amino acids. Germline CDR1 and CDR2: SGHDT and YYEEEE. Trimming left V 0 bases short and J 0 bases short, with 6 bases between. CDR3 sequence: CASSLVVATNEKLFF. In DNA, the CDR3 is TGTGCCAGCAGCTTGGTGGTAGCAACTAATGAAAAACTGTTTTTT.

The CDR3 DNA sequence: TGTGCCAGCAGAATACACGTCGGAGGAGGGCAGCCCCAGCATTTT. Translation: CASRIHVGGGQPQHF. The rearrangement uses TRBV6-5 and TRBJ1-5, with D hard to call. V was pared by 6 bases and J by 7 bases, with 19 bases between. The CDR3 is made up of 15 amino acids. Germline CDR1 MNHEY, CDR2 SVGAGI.

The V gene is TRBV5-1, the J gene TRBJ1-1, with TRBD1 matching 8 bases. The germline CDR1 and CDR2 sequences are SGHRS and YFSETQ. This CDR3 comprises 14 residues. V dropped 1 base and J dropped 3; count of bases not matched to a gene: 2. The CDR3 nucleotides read TGCGCCAGCAGCTTGCAGGGGGCGGACACTGAAGCTTTCTTT. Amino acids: CASSLQGADTEAFF.

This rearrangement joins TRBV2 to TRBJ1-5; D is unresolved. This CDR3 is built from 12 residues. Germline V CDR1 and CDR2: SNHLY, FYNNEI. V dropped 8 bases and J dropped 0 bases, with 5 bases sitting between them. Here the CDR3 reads CASRDSNQPQHF. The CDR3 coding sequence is TGTGCCAGCCGGGATAGCAATCAGCCCCAGCATTTT.